This TCR beta chain was identified in a study of blood T cells in healthy people across ages. Study-wide findings and caveats: Both naive CD4+ cell counts and diversity were greater in long-lived donors than in aged donors.

Trimming removed 3 bases from V and 10 bases from J, with 16 bases in between. The CDR3 is 13 residues long. Germline V CDR1 and CDR2: DFQATT, SNEGSKA (reference sequence). The sample holds a few counts of this clonotype. Its specificity is not known. Next came a second PCR, run for about 6 to 12 cycles, which used a sample-barcoded 5' primer along with a J-beta primer mix. TCRdb re-called the 5' RACE reads with MiXCR, one entry per CDR3 protein. This sample has 1.6 million or so distinct CDR3 sequences, with about 31% found just once. This rearrangement joins TRBV20-1 to TRBJ2-1; possibly TRBD2 for D (6 bases). The sequencing input was blood. The TCR comes from a woman in her 30s in good health. The CDR3 protein is CSASWSGVGEQFF. The CDR3 nucleotides read TGCAGTGCTAGTTGGTCGGGAGTCGGCGAGCAGTTCTTC.